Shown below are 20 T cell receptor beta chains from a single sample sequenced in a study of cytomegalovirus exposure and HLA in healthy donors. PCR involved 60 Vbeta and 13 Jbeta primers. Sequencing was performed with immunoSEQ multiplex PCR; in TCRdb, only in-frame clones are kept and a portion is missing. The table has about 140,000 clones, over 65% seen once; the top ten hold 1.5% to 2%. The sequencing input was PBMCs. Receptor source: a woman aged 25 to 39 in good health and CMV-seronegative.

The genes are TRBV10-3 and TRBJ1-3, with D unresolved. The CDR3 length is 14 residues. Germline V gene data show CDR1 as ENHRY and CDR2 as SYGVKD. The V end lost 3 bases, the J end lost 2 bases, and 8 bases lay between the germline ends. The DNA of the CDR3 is TGTGCCATCAGTGACTCGGTAGCTGGAAACACCATATATTTT. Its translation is CAISDSVAGNTIYF.

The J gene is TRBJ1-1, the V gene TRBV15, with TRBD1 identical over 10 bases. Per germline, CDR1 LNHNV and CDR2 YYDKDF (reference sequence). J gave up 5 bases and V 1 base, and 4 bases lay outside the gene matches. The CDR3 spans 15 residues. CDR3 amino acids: CATSRAGTGVTEAFF. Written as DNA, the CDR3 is TGTGCCACCAGCAGAGCCGGGACAGGGGTGACTGAAGCTTTCTTT.

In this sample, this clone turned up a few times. The CDR3 DNA reads as TGTGCCAGCAGCTTGTACGGGCGGGCAACCTACGAGCAGTACGTC. It specifies CASSLYGRATYEQYV. The chain carries TRBV5-6 and TRBJ2-7, with a possible D match to TRBD2 (5 bases). The CDR3 length is 15 residues. Trimming took 1 base from V and 2 from J, leaving 13 bases between them. The germline V gene has CDR1 SGHDT and CDR2 YYEEEE.

CDR3 in DNA: TGTGCCAGCAGTCCATCCTACGAGCAGTACTTC. It codes for CASSPSYEQYF. The rearrangement links TRBV2 to TRBJ2-7; no reliable D call. The CDR3 runs 11 residues. The germline V and J ends were trimmed by 5 bases and 1 base, with 3 bases remaining between them. CDR1 is SNHLY, CDR2 FYNNEI, per germline.

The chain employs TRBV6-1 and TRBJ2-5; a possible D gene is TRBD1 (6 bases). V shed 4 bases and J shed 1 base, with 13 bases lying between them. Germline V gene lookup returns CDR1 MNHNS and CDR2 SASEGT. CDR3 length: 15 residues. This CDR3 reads CASSGGGILQETQYF. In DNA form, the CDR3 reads TGTGCCAGCAGTGGAGGGGGAATCCTCCAAGAGACCCAGTACTTC.

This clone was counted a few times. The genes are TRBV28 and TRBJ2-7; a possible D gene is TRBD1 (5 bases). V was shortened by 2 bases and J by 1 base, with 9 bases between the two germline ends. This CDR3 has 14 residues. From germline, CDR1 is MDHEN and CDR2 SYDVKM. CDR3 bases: TGTGCCAGCAGTTTACGCGACAGATCCTACGAGCAGTACTTC. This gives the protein CASSLRDRSYEQYF.

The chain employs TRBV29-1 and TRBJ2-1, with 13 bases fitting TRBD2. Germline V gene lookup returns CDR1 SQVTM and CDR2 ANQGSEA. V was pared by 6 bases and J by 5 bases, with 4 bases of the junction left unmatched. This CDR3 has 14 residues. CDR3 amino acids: CSVGTSGNHNEQFF. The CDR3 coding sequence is TGCAGCGTGGGGACTAGCGGGAACCACAATGAGCAGTTCTTC.

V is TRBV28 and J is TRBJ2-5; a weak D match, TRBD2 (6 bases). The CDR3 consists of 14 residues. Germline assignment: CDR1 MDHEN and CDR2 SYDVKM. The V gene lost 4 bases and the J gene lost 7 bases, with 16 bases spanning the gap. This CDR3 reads CASSSGAGPLTQYF. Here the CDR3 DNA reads TGTGCCAGCAGTTCCGGGGCGGGACCTTTGACCCAGTACTTC.

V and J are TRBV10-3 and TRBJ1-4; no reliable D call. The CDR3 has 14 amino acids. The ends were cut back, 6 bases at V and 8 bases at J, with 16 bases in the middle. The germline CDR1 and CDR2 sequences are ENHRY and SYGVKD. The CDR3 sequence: CAIRKDGREEKLFF. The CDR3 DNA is TGTGCCATCAGAAAGGACGGGCGGGAGGAAAAACTGTTTTTT.

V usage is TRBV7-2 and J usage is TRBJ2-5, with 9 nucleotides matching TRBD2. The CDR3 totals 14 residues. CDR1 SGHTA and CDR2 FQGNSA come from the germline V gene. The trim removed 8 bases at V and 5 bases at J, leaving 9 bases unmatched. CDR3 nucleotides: TGTGCCAGCTCGTCCGGCGGGGGGGTGGAGACCCAGTACTTC. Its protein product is CASSSGGGVETQYF.

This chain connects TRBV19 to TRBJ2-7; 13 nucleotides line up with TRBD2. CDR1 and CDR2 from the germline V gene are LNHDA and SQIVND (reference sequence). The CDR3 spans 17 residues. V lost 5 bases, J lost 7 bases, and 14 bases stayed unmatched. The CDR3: CASSAIPGLAGSFEQYF. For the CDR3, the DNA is TGTGCCAGTAGTGCAATACCGGGACTAGCGGGATCGTTTGAGCAGTACTTC.

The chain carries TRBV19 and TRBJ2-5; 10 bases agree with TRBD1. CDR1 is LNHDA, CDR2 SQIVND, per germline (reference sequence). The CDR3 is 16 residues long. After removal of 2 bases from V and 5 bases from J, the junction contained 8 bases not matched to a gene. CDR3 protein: CASSIPRTGGGETQYF. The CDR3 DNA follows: TGTGCCAGTAGTATACCCCGGACAGGGGGAGGCGAGACCCAGTACTTC.

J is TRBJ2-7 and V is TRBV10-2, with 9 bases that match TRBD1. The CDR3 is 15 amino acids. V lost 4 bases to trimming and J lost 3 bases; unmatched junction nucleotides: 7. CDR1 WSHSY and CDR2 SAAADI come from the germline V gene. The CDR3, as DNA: TGCGCCAGCAGTGCCCAGCCGACAGGGGGCTACGAGCAGTACTTC. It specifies CASSAQPTGGYEQYF.

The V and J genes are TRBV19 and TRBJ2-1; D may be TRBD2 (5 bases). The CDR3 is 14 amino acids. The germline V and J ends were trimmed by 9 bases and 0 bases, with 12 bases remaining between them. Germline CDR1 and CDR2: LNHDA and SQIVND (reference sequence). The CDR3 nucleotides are TGTGCCAGCAGGCGAGGGAGCTCCTACAATGAGCAGTTCTTC. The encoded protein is CASRRGSSYNEQFF.

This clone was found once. CDR3 nucleotides: TGTGCCAGCAGCCTAACCGGGACAGGGATCGGGGAGCTGTTTTTT. This encodes CASSLTGTGIGELFF. The chain combines TRBV7-9 with TRBJ2-2; 9 bases fit TRBD1. The length of the CDR3 is 15 residues. The germline gives CDR1 SEHNR, CDR2 FQNEAQ (reference sequence). Trimming cost V 5 bases and J 7 bases; bases outside gene matches: 8.

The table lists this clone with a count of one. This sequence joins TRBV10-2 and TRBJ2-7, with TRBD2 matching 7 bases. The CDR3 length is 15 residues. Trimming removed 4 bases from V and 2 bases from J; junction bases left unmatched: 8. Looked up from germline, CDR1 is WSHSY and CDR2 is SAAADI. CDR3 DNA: TGCGCCAGCAGTGCTTTAGGGAGGGACCCCTACGAGCAGTACTTC. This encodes CASSALGRDPYEQYF.

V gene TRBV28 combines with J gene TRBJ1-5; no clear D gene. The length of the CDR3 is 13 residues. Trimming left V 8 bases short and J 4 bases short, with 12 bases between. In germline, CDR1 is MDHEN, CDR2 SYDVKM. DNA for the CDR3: TGTGCCAGCCGCGGGGTGGCTAATCAGCCCCAGCATTTT. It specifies CASRGVANQPQHF.

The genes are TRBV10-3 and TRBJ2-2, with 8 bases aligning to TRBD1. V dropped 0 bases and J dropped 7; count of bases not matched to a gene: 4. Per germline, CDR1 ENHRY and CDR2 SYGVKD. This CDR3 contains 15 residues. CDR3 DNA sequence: TGTGCCATCAGTGAGTCCCCAGGGGGCAACGGGGAGCTGTTTTTT. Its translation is CAISESPGGNGELFF.

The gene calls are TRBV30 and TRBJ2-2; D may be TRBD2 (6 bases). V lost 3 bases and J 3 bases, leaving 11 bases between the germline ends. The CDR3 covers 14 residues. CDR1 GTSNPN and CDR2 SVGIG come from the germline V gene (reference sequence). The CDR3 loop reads CAWSRTTDTGELFF. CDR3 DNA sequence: TGTGCCTGGAGCAGGACTACGGACACCGGGGAGCTGTTTTTT.

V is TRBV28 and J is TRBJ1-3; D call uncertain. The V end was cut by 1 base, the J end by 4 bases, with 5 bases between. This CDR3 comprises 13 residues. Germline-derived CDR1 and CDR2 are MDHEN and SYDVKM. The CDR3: CASSLYAGNTIYF. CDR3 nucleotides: TGTGCCAGCAGTTTATACGCGGGAAACACCATATATTTT.